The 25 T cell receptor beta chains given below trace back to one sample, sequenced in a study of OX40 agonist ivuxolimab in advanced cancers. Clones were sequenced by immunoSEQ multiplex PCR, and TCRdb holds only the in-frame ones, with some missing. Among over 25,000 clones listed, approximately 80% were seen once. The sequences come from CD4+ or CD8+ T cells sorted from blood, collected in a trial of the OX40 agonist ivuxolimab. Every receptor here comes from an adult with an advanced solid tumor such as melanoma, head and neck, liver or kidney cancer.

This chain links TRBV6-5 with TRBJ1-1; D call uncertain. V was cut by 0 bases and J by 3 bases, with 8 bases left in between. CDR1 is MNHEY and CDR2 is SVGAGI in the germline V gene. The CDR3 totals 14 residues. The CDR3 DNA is TGTGCCAGCAGTTACTCGATAGGCCACACTGAAGCTTTCTTT. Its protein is CASSYSIGHTEAFF.

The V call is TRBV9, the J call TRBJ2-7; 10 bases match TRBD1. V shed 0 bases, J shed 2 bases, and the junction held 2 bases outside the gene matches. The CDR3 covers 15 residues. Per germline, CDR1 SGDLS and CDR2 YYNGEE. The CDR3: CASSVVGTGAYEQYF. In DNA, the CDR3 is TGTGCCAGCAGCGTAGTAGGGACAGGGGCCTACGAGCAGTACTTC.

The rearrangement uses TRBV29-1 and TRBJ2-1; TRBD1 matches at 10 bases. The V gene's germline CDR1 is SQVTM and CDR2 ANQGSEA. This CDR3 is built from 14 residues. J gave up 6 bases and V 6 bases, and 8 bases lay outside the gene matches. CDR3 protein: CSVDPRDRGNEQFF. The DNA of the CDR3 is TGCAGCGTAGACCCCCGGGACAGGGGCAATGAGCAGTTCTTC.

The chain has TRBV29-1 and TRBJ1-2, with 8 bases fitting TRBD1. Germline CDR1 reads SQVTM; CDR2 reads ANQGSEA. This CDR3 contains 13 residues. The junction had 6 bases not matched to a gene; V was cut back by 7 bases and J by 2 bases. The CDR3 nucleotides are TGCAGCGCAGACGACAGGGGCAACTATGGCTACACCTTC. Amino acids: CSADDRGNYGYTF.

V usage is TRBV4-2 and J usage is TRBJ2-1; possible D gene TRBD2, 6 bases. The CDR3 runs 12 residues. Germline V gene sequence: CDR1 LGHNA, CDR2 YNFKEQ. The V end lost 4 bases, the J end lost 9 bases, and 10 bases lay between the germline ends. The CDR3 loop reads CASSLEGLEQFF. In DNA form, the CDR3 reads TGTGCCAGCAGCCTAGAGGGACTTGAGCAGTTCTTC.

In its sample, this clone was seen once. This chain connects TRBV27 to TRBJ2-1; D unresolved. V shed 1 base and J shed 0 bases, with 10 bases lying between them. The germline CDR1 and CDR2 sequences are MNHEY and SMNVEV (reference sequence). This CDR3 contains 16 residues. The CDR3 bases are TGTGCCAGCAGTTTATGGCTCCCAGACTCCTACAATGAGCAGTTCTTC. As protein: CASSLWLPDSYNEQFF.

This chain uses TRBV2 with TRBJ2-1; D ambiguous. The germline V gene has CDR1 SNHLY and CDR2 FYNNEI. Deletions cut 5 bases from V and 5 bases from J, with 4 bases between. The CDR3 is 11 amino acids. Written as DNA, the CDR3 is TGTGCCAGCAGTCCCAACAATGAGCAGTTCTTC. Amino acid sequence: CASSPNNEQFF.

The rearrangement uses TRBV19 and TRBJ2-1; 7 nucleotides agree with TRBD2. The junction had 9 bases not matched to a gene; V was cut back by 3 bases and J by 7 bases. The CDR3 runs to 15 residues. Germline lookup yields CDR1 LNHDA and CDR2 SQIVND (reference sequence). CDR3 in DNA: TGTGCCAGTAGTATCCTCGCTAGCGGTATAAATGAGCAGTTCTTC. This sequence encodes CASSILASGINEQFF. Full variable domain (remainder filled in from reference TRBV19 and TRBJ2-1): DGGITQSPKYLFRKEGQNVTLSCEQNLNHDAMYWYRQDPGQGLRLIYYSQIVNDFQKGDIAEGYSVSREKKESFPLTVTSAQKNPTAFYLCASSILASGINEQFFGPGTRLTVL.

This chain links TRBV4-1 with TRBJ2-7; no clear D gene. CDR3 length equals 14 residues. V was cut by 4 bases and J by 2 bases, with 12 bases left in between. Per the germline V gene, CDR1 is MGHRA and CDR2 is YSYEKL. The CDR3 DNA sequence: TGCGCCAGCAGCCCCACCATAGGAACCTACGAGCAGTACTTC. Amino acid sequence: CASSPTIGTYEQYF.

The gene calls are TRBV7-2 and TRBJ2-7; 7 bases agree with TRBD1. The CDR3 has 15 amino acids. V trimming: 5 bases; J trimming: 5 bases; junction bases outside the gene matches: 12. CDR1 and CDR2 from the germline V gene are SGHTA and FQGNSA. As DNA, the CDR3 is TGTGCCAGCAGCGCTCCGATACAGGGGTTCCACGAGCAGTACTTC. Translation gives CASSAPIQGFHEQYF.

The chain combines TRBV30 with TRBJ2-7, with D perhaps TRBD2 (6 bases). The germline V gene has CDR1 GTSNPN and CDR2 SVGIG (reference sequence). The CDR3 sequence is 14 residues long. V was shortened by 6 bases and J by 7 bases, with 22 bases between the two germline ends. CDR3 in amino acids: CACSPGGGLREQYF. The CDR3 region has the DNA TGTGCCTGCTCCCCCGGGGGTGGTTTGCGAGAGCAGTACTTC.

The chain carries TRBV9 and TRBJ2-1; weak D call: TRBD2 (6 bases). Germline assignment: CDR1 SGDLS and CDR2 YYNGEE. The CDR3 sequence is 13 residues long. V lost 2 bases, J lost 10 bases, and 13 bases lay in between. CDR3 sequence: CASSVGRGGEQFF. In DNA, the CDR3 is TGTGCCAGCAGCGTTGGGCGGGGCGGAGAGCAGTTCTTC.

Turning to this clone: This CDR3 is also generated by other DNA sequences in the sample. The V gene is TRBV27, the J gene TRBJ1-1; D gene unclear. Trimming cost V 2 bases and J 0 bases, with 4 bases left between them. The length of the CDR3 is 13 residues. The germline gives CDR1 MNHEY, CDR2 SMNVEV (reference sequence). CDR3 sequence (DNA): TGTGCCAGCAGTTTAGGCCTGAACACTGAAGCTTTCTTT. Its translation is CASSLGLNTEAFF.

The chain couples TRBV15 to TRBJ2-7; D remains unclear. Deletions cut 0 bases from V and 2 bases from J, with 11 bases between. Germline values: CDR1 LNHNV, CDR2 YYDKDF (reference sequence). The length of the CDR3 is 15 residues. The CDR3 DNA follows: TGTGCCACCAGCAGAGATCGGAGTGGCACCTACGAGCAGTACTTC. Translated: CATSRDRSGTYEQYF.

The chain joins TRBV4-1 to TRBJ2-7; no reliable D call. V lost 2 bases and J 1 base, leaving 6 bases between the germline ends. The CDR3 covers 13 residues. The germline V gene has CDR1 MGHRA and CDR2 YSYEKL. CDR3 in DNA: TGCGCCAGCAGCCAAACGACTTCCTACGAGCAGTACTTC. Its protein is CASSQTTSYEQYF.

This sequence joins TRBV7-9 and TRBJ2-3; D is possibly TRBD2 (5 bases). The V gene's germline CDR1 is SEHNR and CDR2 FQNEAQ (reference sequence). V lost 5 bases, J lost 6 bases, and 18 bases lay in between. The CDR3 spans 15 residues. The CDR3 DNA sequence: TGTGCCAGCAGCGGCACCTCGGACCGGAGGGATACGCAGTATTTT. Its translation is CASSGTSDRRDTQYF.

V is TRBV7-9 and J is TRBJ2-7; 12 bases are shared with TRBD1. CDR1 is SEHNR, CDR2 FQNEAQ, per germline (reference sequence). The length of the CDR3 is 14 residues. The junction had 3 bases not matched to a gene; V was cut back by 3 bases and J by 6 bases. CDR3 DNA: TGTGCCAGCAGCTTTGGGACAGGGGGCTCCGAGCAGTACTTC. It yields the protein CASSFGTGGSEQYF.

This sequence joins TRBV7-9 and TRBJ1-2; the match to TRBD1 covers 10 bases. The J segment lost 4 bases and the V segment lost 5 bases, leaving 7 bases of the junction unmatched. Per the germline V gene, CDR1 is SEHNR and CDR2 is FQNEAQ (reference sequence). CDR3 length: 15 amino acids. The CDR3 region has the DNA TGTGCCAGCAGCCCGCGACAGGGGGCCCCCTATGGCTACACCTTC. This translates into CASSPRQGAPYGYTF.

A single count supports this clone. CDR3 sequence reads: CASSLTGASYEQYF. CDR3 bases: TGCGCCAGCAGCCTCACAGGGGCTAGCTACGAGCAGTACTTC. The rearrangement links TRBV5-1 to TRBJ2-7; 7 positions agree with TRBD1. This CDR3 has 14 amino acids. CDR1 and CDR2 from the germline V gene are SGHRS and YFSETQ. Unmatched junction bases numbered 7, after V lost 4 bases and J lost 3 bases.

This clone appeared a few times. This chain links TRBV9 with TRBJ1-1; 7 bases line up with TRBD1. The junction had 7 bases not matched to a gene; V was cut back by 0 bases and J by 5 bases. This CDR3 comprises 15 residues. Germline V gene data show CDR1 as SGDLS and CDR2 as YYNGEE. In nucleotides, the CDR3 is TGTGCCAGCAGCGTAGCTCGGACAGGAGGGACTGAAGCTTTCTTT. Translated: CASSVARTGGTEAFF.

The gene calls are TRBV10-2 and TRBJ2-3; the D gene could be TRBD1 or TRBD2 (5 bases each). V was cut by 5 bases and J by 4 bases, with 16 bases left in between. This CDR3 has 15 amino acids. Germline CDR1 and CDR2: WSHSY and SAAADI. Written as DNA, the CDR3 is TGCGCCAGCAGTCCGGGACGTAGCCCCCCAGATACGCAGTATTTT. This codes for CASSPGRSPPDTQYF.

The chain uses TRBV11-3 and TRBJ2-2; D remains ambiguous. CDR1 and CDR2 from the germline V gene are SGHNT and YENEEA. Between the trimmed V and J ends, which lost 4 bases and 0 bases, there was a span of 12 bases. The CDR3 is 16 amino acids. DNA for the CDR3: TGTGCCAGCAGCTCCCGGACGGACGCGAACACCGGGGAGCTGTTTTTT. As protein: CASSSRTDANTGELFF.

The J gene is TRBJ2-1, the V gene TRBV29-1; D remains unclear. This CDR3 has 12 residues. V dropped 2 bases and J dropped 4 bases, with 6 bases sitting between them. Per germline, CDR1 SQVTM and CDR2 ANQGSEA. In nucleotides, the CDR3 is TGCAGCGTTGAACTCCGTTACAATGAGCAGTTCTTC. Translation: CSVELRYNEQFF.

The CDR3 DNA reads TGCAGCGTTGAAAGTTTAGCGGGGGCAACCTACGAGCAGTACTTC. Its protein is CSVESLAGATYEQYF. V and J are TRBV29-1 and TRBJ2-7, with 9 bases aligning to TRBD2. V shed 2 bases, J shed 2 bases, and the junction held 7 bases outside the gene matches. This CDR3 has 15 residues. CDR1 is SQVTM and CDR2 is ANQGSEA in the germline V gene.

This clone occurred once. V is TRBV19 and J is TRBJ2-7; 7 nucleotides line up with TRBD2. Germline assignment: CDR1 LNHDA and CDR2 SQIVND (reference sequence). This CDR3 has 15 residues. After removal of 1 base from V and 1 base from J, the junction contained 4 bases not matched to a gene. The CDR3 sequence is CASSIGRGSSYEQYF. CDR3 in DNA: TGTGCCAGTAGTATAGGACGCGGGAGTTCCTACGAGCAGTACTTC.